One TCR beta chain is described in this entry. Its antigen remains unidentified. This sample was taken from a study of cytomegalovirus exposure and HLA in healthy donors (TCRdb year 2017). Regarding the research as a whole: An earlier analysis of some 600 of the donors reported roughly 300 Gb of sequence data and 90 million to 120 million unique TCR beta sequences obtained from 180 million or so T cells. An early release that covered more than 550 HLA-typed donors contained about 300 gigabases of sequencing data and tens of millions of unique TCR sequences. Of the approximately 400 genotyped donors, 80% to 90% were placed in the genetic ancestry cluster associated with self-reported Caucasian donors. The study aimed to test whether cataloging public T cell receptors could reveal signatures of past pathogen exposure. The study profiled the T cell repertoires of hundreds of subjects by immunosequencing and related them to cytomegalovirus serostatus. Besides the first cohort of 500 to 700 subjects, a separate validation cohort made up of 120 different subjects was used. The study combined high-throughput TCR immunosequencing, statistical association of individual TCRs with disease status, and machine learning to predict cytomegalovirus infection status. To study patterns of TCR occurrence, a later analysis re-analyzed previously published TCR beta repertoires from several hundred donors and added high-resolution HLA genotyping. In the later analysis, no new phenotypic data were used to find candidate immune exposures; instead, reliance was placed on TCR beta sequences and their occurrence across donors. An earlier analysis of approximately 640 of the donors applied high-throughput TCR beta sequencing to assess whether each TCR beta V gene segment acted as functional or pseudogenic. Donor age, sex, ethnicity and CMV serostatus were compiled alongside the repertoire data. A later genetic analysis took genome-wide SNP genotypes for about 65% of the 666 donors and used that subset as a discovery cohort. All discovery cohort repertoires had been generated using a single sequencing platform. HLA typing included class I and class II loci at four-digit resolution. Typing coverage differed by locus: A, B, C, DRB1 and DQB1 were typed in about 629-630 donors, DQA1 in about 500, DPA1 in nearly 610, and DPB1 in 400 to 490. A few DR-DQ haplotypes were treated as single units for association and clustering because of strong linkage in the cohort. Among under 450 genotyped donors of the cohort, an average of approximately 240,000 unique TCR beta nucleotide sequences were sequenced per donor, roughly 20% of them non-productive.

Beyond this particular receptor, the publication reports: A further reported finding was that TCR beta sequences accurately predicted the HLA-A and HLA-B alleles for most subjects in the first cohort. Presence/absence analyses assumed roughly uniform sequencing depth across donors, an assumption that may not hold. At a false discovery rate of 0.05, a later analysis linked around 17,000 TCR beta sequences to specific HLA alleles. For the cohort, immune exposure information was limited to CMV serostatus. A later genetic analysis associated a missense DCLRE1C variant with V-gene and J-gene trimming of TCR beta chains, and an independent cohort replicated the association. Assigning TCR associations to individual alleles was difficult when HLA alleles, especially DR and DQ, strongly co-occurred. In both the original and validation cohorts, the classifier was reported to diagnose cytomegalovirus status with high specificity and sensitivity. An earlier analysis of some 590 of the donors showed that most TCR beta V segments appeared in productive rearrangements either about 87% or about 30% of the time, which broadly matched IMGT annotations. In vitro tests confirmed that a few of the cytomegalovirus-associated TCR beta chains recognize cytomegalovirus antigens. Most TCR sequences were observed very rarely across donors, whereas some public TCRs were present in many individuals. The earlier analysis of about 600 of the donors excluded roughly 16 rarely observed V segments, including chromosome 9 orphons, because counts were too low. The authors suggested that the approach could potentially be generalized to other disease states and immunological phenotypes. Correlated functional status among segregating V segments might reflect linkage disequilibrium, but an unknown experimental factor could not be ruled out. Because HLA typing was unavailable for some donors at each locus, only the typed subset was used in association tests. The study listed 164 TCR beta chains as associated with cytomegalovirus. Some IMGT-functional V segments, including TRBV6-2 and TRBV6-3, could not be told apart with the 87-base-pair reads, so those segments were excluded. Compared with equally common non-associated chains, HLA-associated TCR beta chains in a later analysis were more clonally expanded and had lower generation probabilities. In a later analysis, most CMV-associated TCR beta chains were found to appear HLA-restricted, with HLA associations seemingly driven largely by CMV exposure. A cluster of highly shared sequence variants was judged likely to represent a technical artifact of the sequencing pipeline. A later analysis found that TCR association rates varied across HLA loci, with DRB1 alleles showing the most associated TCRs and HLA-C alleles the fewest. This cohort had only TCR beta chains sequenced, and the lack of alpha or paired-chain data limited which features could be detected. A later genetic analysis reported fewer N-insertions in productive TCRs among donors in an Asian-associated ancestry cluster than the roughly 700-donor mean. In a later analysis, several top co-occurrence clusters were reported to appear linked to parvovirus B19, influenza, CMV and Epstein-Barr virus.

In total, about 650 healthy bone marrow donors made up the cohort. All cohort members were sampled while nominally healthy, although unrecorded immune exposures were likely present. The donor tested CMV seronegative and was one of the 352 seronegative cohort members. Every donor gave a peripheral blood sample, and the peripheral blood mononuclear cells from that sample were used for TCR beta sequencing. The Qiagen DNeasy Blood Extraction Kit was used to extract genomic DNA from the blood cell samples. The CDR3 contains 14 residues, cysteine and phenylalanine counted. Only the CDR3 DNA stays, 42 bases, in frame from base 1. Trimming takes 4 bases from V and 4 bases from J, and the germline ends sit 11 bases apart. Reading the germline V gene gives CDR1 SGHRS and CDR2 YFSETQ. Receptor amplification or capture employed the immunoSEQ multiplex PCR assay. A mixture of 60 forward primers for TCR Vbeta segments and 13 reverse primers for TCR Jbeta segments was used in the multiplex PCR. The CDR3 region of rearranged TCR beta genes was amplified from genomic DNA with a multiplex PCR assay. The amplified TCR beta libraries were sequenced on the Illumina HiSeq System as 87-base-pair reads. The original pipeline was this. A later analysis tallied around 82 million unique TCR beta chains across the 610 or so repertoires, and about 12 million of those chains were shared by two or more donors. To remove PCR and sequencing errors, raw reads were error-corrected and collapsed into unique sequences using a nearest-neighbor algorithm that merged closely related sequences. To assign V, D and J gene segments, CDR3 sequences were aligned to IMGT reference sequences. Each retained sequence needed at least a six-nucleotide match to both a V gene segment and a J gene segment. Rearrangements were classified as productive when the CDR3 lacked stop codons and remained in frame with V and J, and all other rearrangements were classified as non-productive. CDR3 was defined by IMGT convention, running from the second conserved V-encoded cysteine to the conserved J-encoded phenylalanine. The earlier analysis of more than 450 of the donors excluded sequences that lacked an unambiguous match to a single V gene segment. In an earlier analysis of approximately 590 of the donors, a V segment was called functional when productive rearrangements were above 56.7%, and segregating when the standard deviation between donors exceeded 5%. A statistical classification framework was developed to diagnose cytomegalovirus status using the catalog of TCR beta chain sequences. In a later analysis, V and J genes were assigned by comparing TCR nucleotide sequences against IMGT/GENE-DB human TR gene sequences. In a later analysis, CDR3 sequences and most-parsimonious VDJ recombination scenarios were assigned using the TCRdist pipeline. A later analysis defined each TCR beta chain by its CDR3 amino acid sequence plus V-gene family, and excluded reads lacking a unique V-gene family. A later analysis removed several hundred highly shared, low-generation-probability nucleotide sequences to deal with suspected cross-contamination and a sequencing artifact. In a later analysis, a clonal expansion index was calculated for each public chain from normalized within-repertoire ranks of inferred template counts. A later analysis computed generation probabilities with a VDJ recombination model fitted to out-of-frame rearrangements, and checked the results against IGoR. A later analysis scored TCR-TCR, TCR-HLA and TCR-CMV co-occurrence with hypergeometric tests, applying a repertoire-size bias correction to TCR pairs. False discovery rates were estimated in a later analysis by permuting HLA or CMV assignments 20 times. A later analysis grouped co-occurring TCRs with DBSCAN, adding TCRdist sequence similarity when clustering within HLA-allele-positive subsets. Repertoires with fewer than 30,000 or more than 120,000 public chains were left out of co-occurrence clustering, as were about 5 repertoires with anomalous nucleotide sharing. TCRdb retrieved this table from immuneACCESS and kept in-frame rearrangements only. Not all clones are present; in checked studies, unresolved V genes account for under half, and no reason is known for the remainder. V and J calls and clone size are copied from that table; D and trimming were computed from the DNA. The data table for this sample lists about 120,000 clones. In total, the top ten clones hold 3.6% of the sample.

The rearranged chain carries TRBV5-1 and TRBJ2-2; a weak D assignment points to TRBD2 (5 bases agree). The origin of this receptor is a young man in good health and CMV-seronegative. Sequenced sample: PBMCs. The CDR3 amino acid sequence is: CASSIGIFTGELFF. In nucleotide form, the sequence is TGCGCCAGCAGCATCGGGATCTTCACCGGGGAGCTGTTTTTT.